This TCR beta chain was recorded in a study of regulatory T cells in long-lasting Graves disease. Whole-study context: Antithyroid drug intake by newly diagnosed Graves' patients had lasted under 3 months.

Sample time point: newly diagnosed GD, antithyroid drugs for less than 3 months. Extracted RNA from PBMCs served as the source of the TCR library. Relying on iRepertoire HTBI primers and Arm-PCR of CDR3 regions, the team built TCR beta libraries. Using its own MiXCR run on the multiplex PCR reads, TCRdb lists one record per CDR3 protein. The data show 680,000 or so distinct CDR3 sequences, with about 16% seen just once and more than 15% held by the top ten. The data were also submitted as part of a second study, on T cells in Graves' hyperthyroidism and ophthalmopathy.

This clonotype originated in a young woman with Graves disease. Sequences were derived from peripheral blood mononuclear cells (PBMCs), sampled at new diagnosis, from a patient treated with antithyroid drugs.

CDR3 region: CASGIGLGFENTGELFF. For the CDR3, the DNA is TGTGCCAGCGGTATTGGGTTAGGGTTCGAAAACACCGGGGAGCTGTTTTTT. The chain carries TRBV28 and TRBJ2-2; D uncertain. The CDR3 is 17 residues long. Germline V lookup: CDR1 MDHEN, CDR2 SYDVKM. Trimming took 8 bases from V and 2 from J, leaving 21 bases between them.